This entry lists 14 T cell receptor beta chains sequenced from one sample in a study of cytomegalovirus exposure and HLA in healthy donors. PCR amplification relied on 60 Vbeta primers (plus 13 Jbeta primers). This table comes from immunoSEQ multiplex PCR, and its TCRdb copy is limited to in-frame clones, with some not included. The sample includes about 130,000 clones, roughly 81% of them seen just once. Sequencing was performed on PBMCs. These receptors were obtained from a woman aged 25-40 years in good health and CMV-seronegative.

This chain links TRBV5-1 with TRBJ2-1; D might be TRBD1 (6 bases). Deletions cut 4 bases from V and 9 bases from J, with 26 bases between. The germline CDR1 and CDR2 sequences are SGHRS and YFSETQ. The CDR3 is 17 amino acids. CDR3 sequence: CASSPLAVTHTGSEQFF. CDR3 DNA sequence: TGCGCCAGCAGCCCATTAGCCGTCACACACACAGGGAGTGAGCAGTTCTTC.

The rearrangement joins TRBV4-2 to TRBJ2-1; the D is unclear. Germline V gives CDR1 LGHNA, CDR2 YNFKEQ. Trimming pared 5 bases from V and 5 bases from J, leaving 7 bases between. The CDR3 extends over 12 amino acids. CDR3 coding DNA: TGTGCCAGCAGCGCCCTAGACAATGAGCAGTTCTTC. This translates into CASSALDNEQFF.

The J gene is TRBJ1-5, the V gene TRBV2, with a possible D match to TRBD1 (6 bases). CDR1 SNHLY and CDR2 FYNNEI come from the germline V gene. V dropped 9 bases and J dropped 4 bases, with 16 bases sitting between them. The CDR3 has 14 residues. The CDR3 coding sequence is TGTGCCAGTCTTAAGGACAGACTAAATCAGCCCCAGCATTTT. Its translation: CASLKDRLNQPQHF.

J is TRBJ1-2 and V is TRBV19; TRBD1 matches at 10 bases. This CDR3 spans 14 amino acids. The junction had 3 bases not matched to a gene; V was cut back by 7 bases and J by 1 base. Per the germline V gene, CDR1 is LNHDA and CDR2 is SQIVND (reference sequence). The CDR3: CASIRTGGNYGYTF. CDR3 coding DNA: TGTGCCAGTATCCGGACAGGGGGTAACTATGGCTACACCTTC.

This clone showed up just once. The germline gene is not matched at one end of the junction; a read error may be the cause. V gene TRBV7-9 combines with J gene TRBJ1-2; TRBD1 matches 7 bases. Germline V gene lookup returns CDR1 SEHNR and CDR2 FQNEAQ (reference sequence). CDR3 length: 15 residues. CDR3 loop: CSSSLKDRMYYGYTF. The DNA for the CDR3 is TGTTCCAGCAGCTTAAAGGACAGGATGTACTATGGCTACACCTTC.

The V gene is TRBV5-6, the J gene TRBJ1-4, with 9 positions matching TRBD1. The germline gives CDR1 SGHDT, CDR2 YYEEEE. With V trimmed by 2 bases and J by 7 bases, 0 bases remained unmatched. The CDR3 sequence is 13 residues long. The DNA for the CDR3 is TGTGCCAGCAGCTTACAGGGGGCTGAAAAACTGTTTTTT. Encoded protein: CASSLQGAEKLFF. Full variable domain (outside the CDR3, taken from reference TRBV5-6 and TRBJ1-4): DAGVTQSPTHLIKTRGQQVTLRCSPKSGHDTVSWYQQALGQGPQFIFQYYEEEERQRGNFPDRFSGHQFPNYSSELNVNALLLGDSALYLCASSLQGAEKLFFGSGTQLSVL.

The CDR3 nucleotides read TGTGCCAGCAGCCTCCCCCGGACGGGAATTACCTACGAGCAGTACTTC. This translates into CASSLPRTGITYEQYF. V is TRBV21-1 and J is TRBJ2-7; no DNA check was done on the table's D call, TRBD2. TRBV21-1 counts as a pseudogene. The CDR3 covers 16 residues.

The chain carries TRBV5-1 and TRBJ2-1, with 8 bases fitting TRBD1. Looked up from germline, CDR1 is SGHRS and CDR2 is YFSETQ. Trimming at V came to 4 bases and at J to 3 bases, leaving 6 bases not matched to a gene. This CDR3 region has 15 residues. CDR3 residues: CASSATDRGYNEQFF. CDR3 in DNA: TGCGCCAGCAGCGCGACCGACAGGGGCTACAATGAGCAGTTCTTC. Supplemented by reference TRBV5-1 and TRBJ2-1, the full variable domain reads KAGVTQTPRYLIKTRGQQVTLSCSPISGHRSVSWYQQTPGQGLQFLFEYFSETQRNKGNFPGRFSGRQFSNSRSEMNVSTLELGDSALYLCASSATDRGYNEQFFGPGTRLTVL.

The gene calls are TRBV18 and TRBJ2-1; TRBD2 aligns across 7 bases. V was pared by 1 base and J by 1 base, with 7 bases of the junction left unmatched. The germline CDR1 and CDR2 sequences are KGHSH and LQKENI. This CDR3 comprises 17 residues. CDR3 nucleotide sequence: TGTGCCAGCTCACCACGGATCGGGGGAGGGTCCTACAATGAGCAGTTCTTC. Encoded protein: CASSPRIGGGSYNEQFF. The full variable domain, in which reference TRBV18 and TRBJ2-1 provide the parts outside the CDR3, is NAGVMQNPRHLVRRRGQEARLRCSPMKGHSHVYWYRQLPEEGLKFMVYLQKENIIDESGMPKERFSAEFPKEGPSILRIQQVVRGDSAAYFCASSPRIGGGSYNEQFFGPGTRLTVL.

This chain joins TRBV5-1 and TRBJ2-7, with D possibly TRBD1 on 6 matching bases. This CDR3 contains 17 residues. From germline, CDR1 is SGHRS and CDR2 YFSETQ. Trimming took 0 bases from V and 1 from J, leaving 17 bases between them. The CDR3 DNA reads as TGCGCCAGCAGCTTGGGGTTTGGTGGGGGCGGGTCCTACGAGCAGTACTTC. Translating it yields CASSLGFGGGGSYEQYF.

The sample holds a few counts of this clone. This chain's CDR3 is CASSRGGQLVEKLFF. DNA for the CDR3: TGTGCCAGCAGCCGGGGCGGACAGTTAGTCGAAAAACTGTTTTTT. The genes are TRBV7-9 and TRBJ1-4; perhaps TRBD1 as D (6 bases). Trimming took off 5 bases at V and 8 bases at J, with 18 bases between the two ends. The CDR3 contains 15 residues. Germline V CDR1 and CDR2: SEHNR, FQNEAQ (reference sequence).

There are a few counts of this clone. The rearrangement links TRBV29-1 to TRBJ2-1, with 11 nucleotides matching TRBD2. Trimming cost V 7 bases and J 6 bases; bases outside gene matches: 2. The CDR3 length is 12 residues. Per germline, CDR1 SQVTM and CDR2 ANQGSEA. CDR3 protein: CSGGTSGNEQFF. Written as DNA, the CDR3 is TGCAGCGGCGGGACTAGCGGCAATGAGCAGTTCTTC.

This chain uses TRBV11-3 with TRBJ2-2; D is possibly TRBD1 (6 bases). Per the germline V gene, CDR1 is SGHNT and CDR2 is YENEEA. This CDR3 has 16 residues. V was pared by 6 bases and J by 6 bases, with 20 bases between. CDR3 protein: CASREWSGEIAGELFF. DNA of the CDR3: TGTGCCAGCAGGGAATGGTCAGGGGAGATTGCCGGGGAGCTGTTTTTT.

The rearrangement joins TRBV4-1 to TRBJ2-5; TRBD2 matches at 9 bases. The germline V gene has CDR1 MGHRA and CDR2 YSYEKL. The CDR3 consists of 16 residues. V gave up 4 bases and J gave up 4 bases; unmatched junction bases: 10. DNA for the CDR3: TGCGCCAGCAGCCCAGAGGGGCGGGGGGGCCGAGAGACCCAGTACTTC. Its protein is CASSPEGRGGRETQYF.